This T cell receptor beta chain was observed in a study of OX40 agonist ivuxolimab in advanced cancers. Turning to the study itself: Dose-escalation patients had hepatocellular carcinoma, melanoma, renal cell or head and neck cancer. Cohort: roughly 80% men, mean age around 61, aged about 23 to 80. The study reported partial responses in three patients: one hepatocellular carcinoma, two cutaneous melanoma.

Systemic immunosuppression or autoimmune disease history was grounds to exclude patients. The repertoire was sequenced with immunoSEQ multiplex PCR; TCRdb's copy has only in-frame clones and lacks some. The table shows over 100,000 clones, with more than 85% occurring only once. The V end was cut by 7 bases, the J end by 11 bases, with 17 bases between. The V gene's germline CDR1 is MNHNS and CDR2 SASEGT. This CDR3 has 12 amino acids. The receptor was derived from an adult with an advanced solid tumor such as melanoma, head and neck, liver or kidney cancer. The rearrangement uses TRBV6-1 and TRBJ1-1; TRBD1 is a possible D gene (6 bases). Sequencing used CD4+ or CD8+ T cells sorted from blood, obtained in a trial of the OX40 agonist ivuxolimab. DNA for the CDR3: TGTGCCAGCACCGCCGGGGGCCTTGGGGCTTTCTTT. It encodes CASTAGGLGAFF.